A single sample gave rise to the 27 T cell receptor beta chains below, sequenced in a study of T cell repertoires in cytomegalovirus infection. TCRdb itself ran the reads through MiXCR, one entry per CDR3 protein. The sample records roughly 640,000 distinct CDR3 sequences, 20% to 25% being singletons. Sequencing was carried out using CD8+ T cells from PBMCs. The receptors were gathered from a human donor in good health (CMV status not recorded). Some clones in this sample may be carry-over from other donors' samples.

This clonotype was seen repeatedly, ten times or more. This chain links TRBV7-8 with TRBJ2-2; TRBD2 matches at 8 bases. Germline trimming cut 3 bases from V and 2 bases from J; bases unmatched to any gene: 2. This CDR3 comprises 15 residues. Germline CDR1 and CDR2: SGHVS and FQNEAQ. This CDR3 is CASSFRGGNTGELFF. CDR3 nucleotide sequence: TGTGCCAGCAGCTTTCGGGGGGGTAACACCGGGGAGCTGTTTTTT.

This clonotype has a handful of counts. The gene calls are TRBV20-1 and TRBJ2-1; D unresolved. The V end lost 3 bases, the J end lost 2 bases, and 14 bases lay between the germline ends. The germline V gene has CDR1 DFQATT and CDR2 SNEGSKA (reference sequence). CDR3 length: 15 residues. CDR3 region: CSARMANGTYNEQFF. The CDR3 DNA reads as TGCAGTGCTAGGATGGCAAACGGAACCTACAATGAGCAGTTCTTC.

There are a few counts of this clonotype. CDR3 sequence (DNA): TGCAGCGTTGAAGATCGGAAGGACAGGGGTTTGTATGGCTACACCTTC. It is translated as CSVEDRKDRGLYGYTF. The V call is TRBV29-1, the J call TRBJ1-2; 9 bases line up with TRBD1. Germline trimming cut 0 bases from V and 5 bases from J; bases unmatched to any gene: 10. The CDR3 extends over 16 amino acids. Looked up from germline, CDR1 is SQVTM and CDR2 is ANQGSEA.

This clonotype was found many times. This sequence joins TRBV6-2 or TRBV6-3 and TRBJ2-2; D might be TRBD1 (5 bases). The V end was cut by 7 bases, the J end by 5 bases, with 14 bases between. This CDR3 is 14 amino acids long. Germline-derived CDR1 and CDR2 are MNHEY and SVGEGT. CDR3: CASTEEGATGELFF. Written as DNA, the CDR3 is TGTGCCAGCACCGAAGAAGGGGCTACCGGGGAGCTGTTTTTT.

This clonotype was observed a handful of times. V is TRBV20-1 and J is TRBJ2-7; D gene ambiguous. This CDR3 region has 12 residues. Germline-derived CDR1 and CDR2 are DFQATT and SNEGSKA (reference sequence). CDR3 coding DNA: TGCAGCTCACCGGGCTCTTACTACGAGCAGTACTTC. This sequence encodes CSSPGSYYEQYF.

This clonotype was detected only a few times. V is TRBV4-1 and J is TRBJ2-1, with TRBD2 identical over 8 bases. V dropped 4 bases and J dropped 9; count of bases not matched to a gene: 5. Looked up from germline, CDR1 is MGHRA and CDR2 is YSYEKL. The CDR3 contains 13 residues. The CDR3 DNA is TGCGCCAGCAGCCGGGGACTAGATCGTGAGCAGTTCTTC. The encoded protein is CASSRGLDREQFF.

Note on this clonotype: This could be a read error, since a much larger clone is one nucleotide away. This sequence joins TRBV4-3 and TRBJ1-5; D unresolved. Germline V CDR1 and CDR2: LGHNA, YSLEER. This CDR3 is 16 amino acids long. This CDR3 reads CTSSQTLQDSNQPQHF. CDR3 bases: TGCACCAGCAGCCAAACCTTACAAGATAGCAATCAGCCCCAGCATTTT.

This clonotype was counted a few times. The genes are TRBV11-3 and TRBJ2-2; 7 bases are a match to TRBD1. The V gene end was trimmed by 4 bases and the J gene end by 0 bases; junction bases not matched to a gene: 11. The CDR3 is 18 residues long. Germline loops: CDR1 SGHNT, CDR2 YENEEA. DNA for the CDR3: TGTGCCAGCAGCTCCCCGATAAGGGGGCCTTCGAACACCGGGGAGCTGTTTTTT. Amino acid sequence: CASSSPIRGPSNTGELFF.

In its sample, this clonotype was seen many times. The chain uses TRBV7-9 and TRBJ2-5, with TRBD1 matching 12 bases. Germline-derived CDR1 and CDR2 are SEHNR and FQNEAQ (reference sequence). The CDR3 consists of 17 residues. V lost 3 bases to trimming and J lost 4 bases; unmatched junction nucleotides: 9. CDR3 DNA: TGTGCCAGCAGCTTGGACGTCGGGACAGGGGGCCCAGAGACCCAGTACTTC. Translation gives CASSLDVGTGGPETQYF.

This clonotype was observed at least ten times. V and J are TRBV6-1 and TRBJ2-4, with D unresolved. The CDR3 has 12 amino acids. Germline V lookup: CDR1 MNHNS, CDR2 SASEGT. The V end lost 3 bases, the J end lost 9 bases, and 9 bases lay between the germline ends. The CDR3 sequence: CASSESLSIQYF. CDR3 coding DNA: TGTGCCAGCAGTGAGTCCTTAAGCATTCAGTACTTC.

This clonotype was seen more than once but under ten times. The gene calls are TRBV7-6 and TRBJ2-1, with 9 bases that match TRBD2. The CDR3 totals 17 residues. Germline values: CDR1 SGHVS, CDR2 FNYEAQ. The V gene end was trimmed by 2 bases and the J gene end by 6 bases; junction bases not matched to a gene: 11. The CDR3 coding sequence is TGTGCCAGCAGCTTAATTAGCGGGGGTTTCAGCGGCAATGAGCAGTTCTTC. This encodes CASSLISGGFSGNEQFF.

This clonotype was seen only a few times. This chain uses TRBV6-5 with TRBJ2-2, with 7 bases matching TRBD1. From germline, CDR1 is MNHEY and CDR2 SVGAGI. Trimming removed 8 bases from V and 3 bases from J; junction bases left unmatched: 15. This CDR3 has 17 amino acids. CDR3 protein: CASYGQAQKSHTGELFF. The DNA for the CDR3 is TGTGCCAGCTATGGACAGGCCCAAAAAAGTCACACCGGGGAGCTGTTTTTT.

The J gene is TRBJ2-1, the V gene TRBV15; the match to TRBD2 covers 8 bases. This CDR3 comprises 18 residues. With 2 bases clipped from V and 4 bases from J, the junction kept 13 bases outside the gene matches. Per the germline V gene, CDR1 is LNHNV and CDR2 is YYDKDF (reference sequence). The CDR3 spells CATSRPSPVASGYNEQFF. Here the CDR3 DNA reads TGTGCCACCAGCAGACCCTCCCCGGTTGCTAGCGGGTACAATGAGCAGTTCTTC.

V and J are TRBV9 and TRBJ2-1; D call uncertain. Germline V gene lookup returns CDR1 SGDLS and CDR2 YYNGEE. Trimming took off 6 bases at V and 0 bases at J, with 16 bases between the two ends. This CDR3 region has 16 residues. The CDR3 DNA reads TGTGCCAGCACCAGAGATAGCCCAGGCTCCTACAATGAGCAGTTCTTC. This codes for CASTRDSPGSYNEQFF.

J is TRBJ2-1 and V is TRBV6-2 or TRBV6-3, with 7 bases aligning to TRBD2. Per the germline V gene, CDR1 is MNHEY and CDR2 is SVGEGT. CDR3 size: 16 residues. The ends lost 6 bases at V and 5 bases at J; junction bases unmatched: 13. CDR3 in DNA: TGTGCCAGCAGCCCTATATGGGGACTAAGTAACAATGAGCAGTTCTTC. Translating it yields CASSPIWGLSNNEQFF.

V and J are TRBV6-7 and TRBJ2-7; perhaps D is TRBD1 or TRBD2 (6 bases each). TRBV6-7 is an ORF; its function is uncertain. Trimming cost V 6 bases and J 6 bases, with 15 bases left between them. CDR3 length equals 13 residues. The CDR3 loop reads CASSPKQGGEQYV. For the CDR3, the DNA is TGTGCCAGCAGCCCCAAACAGGGAGGCGAGCAGTACGTC.

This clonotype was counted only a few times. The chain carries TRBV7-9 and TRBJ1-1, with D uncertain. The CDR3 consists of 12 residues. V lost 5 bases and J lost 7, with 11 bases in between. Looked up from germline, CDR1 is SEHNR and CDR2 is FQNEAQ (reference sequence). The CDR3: CASSRGNNEAFF. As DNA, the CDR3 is TGTGCCAGCAGCCGCGGCAATAATGAAGCTTTCTTT.

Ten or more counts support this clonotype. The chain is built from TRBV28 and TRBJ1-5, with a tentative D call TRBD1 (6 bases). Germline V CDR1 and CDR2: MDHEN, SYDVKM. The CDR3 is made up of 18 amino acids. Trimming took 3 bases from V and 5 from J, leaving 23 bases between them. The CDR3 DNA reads TGTGCCAGCAGTTTCCTCTTCTCCGGGGGGGCGGGTGATCAGCCCCAGCATTTT. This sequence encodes CASSFLFSGGAGDQPQHF.

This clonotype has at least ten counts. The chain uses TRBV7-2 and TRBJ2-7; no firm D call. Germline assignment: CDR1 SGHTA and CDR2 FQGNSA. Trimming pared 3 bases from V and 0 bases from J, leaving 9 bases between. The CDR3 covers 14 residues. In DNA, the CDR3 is TGTGCCAGCAGCTTCCGGGTCAGCTCCTACGAGCAGTACTTC. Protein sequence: CASSFRVSSYEQYF.

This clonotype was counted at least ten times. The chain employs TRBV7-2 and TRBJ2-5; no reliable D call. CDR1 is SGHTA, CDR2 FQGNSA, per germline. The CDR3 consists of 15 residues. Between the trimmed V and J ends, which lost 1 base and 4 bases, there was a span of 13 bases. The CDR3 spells CASSLDWARGETQYF. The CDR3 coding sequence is TGTGCCAGCAGCTTAGATTGGGCTAGAGGAGAGACCCAGTACTTC.

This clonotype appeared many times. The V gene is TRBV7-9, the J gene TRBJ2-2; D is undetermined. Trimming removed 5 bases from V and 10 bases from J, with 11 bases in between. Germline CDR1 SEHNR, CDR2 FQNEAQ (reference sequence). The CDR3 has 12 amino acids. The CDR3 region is CASSPRLLELFF. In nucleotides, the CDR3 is TGTGCCAGCAGCCCCCGGCTGCTGGAGCTGTTTTTT.

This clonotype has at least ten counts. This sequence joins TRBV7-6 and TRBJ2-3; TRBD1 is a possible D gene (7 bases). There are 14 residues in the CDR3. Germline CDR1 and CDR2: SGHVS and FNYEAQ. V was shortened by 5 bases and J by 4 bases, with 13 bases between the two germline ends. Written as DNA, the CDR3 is TGTGCCAGCAGCCCAGGGGGGAAGCCAGATACGCAGTATTTT. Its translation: CASSPGGKPDTQYF.

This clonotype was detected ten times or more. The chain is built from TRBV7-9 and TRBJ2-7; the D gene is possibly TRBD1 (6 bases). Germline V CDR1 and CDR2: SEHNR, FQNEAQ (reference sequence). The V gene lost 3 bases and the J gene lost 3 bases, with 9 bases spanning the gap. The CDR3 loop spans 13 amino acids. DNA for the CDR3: TGTGCCAGCAGCTTGGGACAACTCTACGAGCAGTACTTC. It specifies CASSLGQLYEQYF.

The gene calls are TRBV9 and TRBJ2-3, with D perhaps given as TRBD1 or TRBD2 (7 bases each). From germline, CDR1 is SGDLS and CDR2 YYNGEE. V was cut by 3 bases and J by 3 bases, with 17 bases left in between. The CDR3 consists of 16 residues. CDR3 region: CASSASGRGGTDTQYF. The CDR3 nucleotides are TGTGCCAGCAGCGCCTCAGGCAGGGGGGGAACAGATACGCAGTATTTT.

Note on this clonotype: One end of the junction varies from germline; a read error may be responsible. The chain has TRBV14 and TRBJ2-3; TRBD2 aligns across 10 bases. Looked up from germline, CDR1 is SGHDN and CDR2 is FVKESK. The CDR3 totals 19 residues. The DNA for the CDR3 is TGTGTCAGCAGCCAAGATAGCAGCGGGGGGGCCATAGGCACAGATACGCAGTATTTT. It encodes CVSSQDSSGGAIGTDTQYF.

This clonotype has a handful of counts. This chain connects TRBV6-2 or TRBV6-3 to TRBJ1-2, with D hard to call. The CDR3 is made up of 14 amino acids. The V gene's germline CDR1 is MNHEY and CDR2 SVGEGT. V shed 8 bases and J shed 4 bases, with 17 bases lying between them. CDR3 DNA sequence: TGTGCCAGCGCTTTGGGGATACCCATCTATGGCTACACCTTC. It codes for CASALGIPIYGYTF.

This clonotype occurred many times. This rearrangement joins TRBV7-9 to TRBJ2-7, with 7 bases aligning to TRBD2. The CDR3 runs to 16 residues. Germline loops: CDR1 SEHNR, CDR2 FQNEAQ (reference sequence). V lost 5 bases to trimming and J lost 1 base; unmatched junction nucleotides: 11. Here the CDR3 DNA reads TGTGCCAGCAGCCCTAACACCGAACTAGCGTCCTACGAGCAGTACTTC. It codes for CASSPNTELASYEQYF.